These T cell receptor beta chains were read from a single sample in a study of CD8+CD57+ T cells in acquired aplastic anemia. From the reads, TCRdb called clonotypes with MiXCR, one entry per CDR3 protein. The table has roughly 200,000 distinct CDR3 sequences, about three fifths seen once. Sequencing used sorted CD4+, CD8+, or CD8+CD57+ T cells (not recorded which) from PBMCs. The receptors originated from a human donor with aplastic anemia. The CDR3 runs from the conserved cysteine through the conserved F or W. D genes are given only for firm matches. Not every row has a clone size; where given, it reads once, few, many or a size class.

cdr3_aa	cdr3_nt	v_call	j_call	d_call	clone_size
CASSLSRGEGFF	TGTGCCAGCAGCTTATCCCGGGGGGAGGGGTTCTTC	TRBV7-8	TRBJ2-1	TRBD2	NA
CASSSRTARNTEASF	TGTGCCAGCAGTTCCCGGACCGCGAGGAACACTGAAGCTTCCTTT	TRBV12-3/TRBV12-4	TRBJ1-1	NA	NA
CASSLEVGTEAFF	TGTGCCAGCAGCTTAGAGGTGGGCACTGAAGCTTTCTTT	TRBV7-8	TRBJ1-1	NA	NA
CASSYSSVTEAFF	TGTGCCAGCAGTTACTCATCAGTAACTGAAGCTTTCTTT	TRBV6-5	TRBJ1-1	NA	many
CASSEGNEQYF	TGTGCCAGCAGTGAGGGGAACGAGCAGTACTTC	TRBV2	TRBJ2-7	NA	many
CASSGEGGDLEQYF	TGTGCCAGCAGCGGAGAGGGGGGGGACCTGGAGCAGTACTTC	TRBV7-8	TRBJ2-7	NA	once
CASSEIWSNQPQHF	TGTGCCAGCAGTGAGATCTGGAGCAATCAGCCCCAGCATTTT	TRBV2	TRBJ1-5	NA	NA
CSAREGDRFYEQYF	TGCAGTGCTAGAGAGGGGGACAGGTTTTACGAGCAGTACTTC	TRBV20-1	TRBJ2-7	TRBD1	NA
CASSLRGGEMNTEAFF	TGTGCCAGCAGCTTGCGGGGGGGGGAAATGAACACTGAAGCTTTCTTT	TRBV7-9	TRBJ1-1	NA	NA
CASSFSAPDTQYF	TGTGCCAGCAGCTTTTCGGCTCCAGATACGCAGTATTTT	TRBV9	TRBJ2-3	NA	NA
CSARESWTVASTDTQYF	TGCAGTGCTAGAGAATCCTGGACAGTGGCGAGCACAGATACGCAGTATTTT	TRBV20-1	TRBJ2-3	NA	NA
CSANDPLAGVTDTQYF	TGCAGTGCCAATGACCCCCTAGCGGGGGTCACAGATACGCAGTATTTT	TRBV20-1	TRBJ2-3	TRBD2	many
CASRGDRELDEQYF	TGTGCCAGCAGGGGGGACAGGGAATTGGACGAGCAGTACTTC	TRBV27	TRBJ2-7	TRBD1	many
CASSTGGHIAEAFF	TGTGCCAGCAGCACAGGGGGCCATATCGCTGAAGCTTTCTTT	TRBV7-8	TRBJ1-1	TRBD1	NA
CATTGTGIHEQYF	TGTGCCACCACCGGAACAGGGATTCACGAGCAGTACTTC	TRBV12-3/TRBV12-4	TRBJ2-7	NA	few
CSANYMNTEAFF	TGCAGTGCTAACTACATGAACACTGAAGCTTTCTTT	TRBV20-1	TRBJ1-1	NA	many
CATSDSLGPGNTIYF	TGTGCCACCAGTGATTCTCTGGGACCAGGGAACACCATATATTTT	TRBV24-1	TRBJ1-3	NA	once
CASSLGQGSYNEQFF	TGTGCCAGCAGCCTGGGACAGGGGTCCTACAATGAGCAGTTCTTC	TRBV13	TRBJ2-1	TRBD1	many
CASQRITTGWTEAFF	TGTGCCAGCCAACGGATTACCACAGGGTGGACTGAAGCTTTCTTT	TRBV2	TRBJ1-1	NA	many
CASSPGGGSQETQYF	TGTGCCAGCTCACCCGGCGGGGGGTCGCAAGAGACCCAGTACTTC	TRBV18	TRBJ2-5	TRBD2	few
CSVHQTTGAFF	TGCAGCGTCCACCAAACGACTGGGGCTTTCTTT	TRBV20-1	TRBJ1-1	NA	few
CASSRAGRGYGGYTF	TGTGCCAGCAGTCGGGCAGGGAGGGGGTACGGTGGCTACACCTTC	TRBV25-1	TRBJ1-2	NA	NA
CASSIRPGDSYEQYF	TGTGCCAGTAGTATACGGCCAGGGGACTCCTACGAGCAGTACTTC	TRBV19	TRBJ2-7	NA	NA
CASTLKEGVRGYTF	TGTGCCAGTACCCTCAAAGAGGGGGTACGGGGCTACACCTTC	TRBV19	TRBJ1-2	NA	NA
CASRWILAGGHNEQFF	TGTGCCAGCAGATGGATCCTAGCGGGGGGCCACAATGAGCAGTTCTTC	TRBV2	TRBJ2-1	TRBD2	NA
CASSSVRDSPLHF	TGTGCCAGCAGCTCGGTTAGGGATTCACCCCTCCACTTT	TRBV11-3	TRBJ1-6	NA	NA